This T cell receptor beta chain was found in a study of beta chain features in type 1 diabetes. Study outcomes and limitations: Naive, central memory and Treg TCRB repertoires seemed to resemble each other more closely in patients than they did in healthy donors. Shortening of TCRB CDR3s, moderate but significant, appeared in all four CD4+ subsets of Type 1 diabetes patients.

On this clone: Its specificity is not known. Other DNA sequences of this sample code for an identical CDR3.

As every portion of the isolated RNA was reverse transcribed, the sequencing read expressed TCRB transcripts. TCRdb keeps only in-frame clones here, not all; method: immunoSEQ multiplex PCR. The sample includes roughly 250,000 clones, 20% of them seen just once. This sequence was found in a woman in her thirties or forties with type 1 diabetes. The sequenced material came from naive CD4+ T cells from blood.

The CDR3 loop reads CSVGANTEAFF. In nucleotides, the CDR3 is TGCAGCGTTGGGGCGAACACTGAAGCTTTCTTT. The V call is TRBV29-1, the J call TRBJ1-1; D gene uncertain. V was pared by 4 bases and J by 1 base, with 4 bases between. The CDR3 sequence is 11 residues long. Germline V gene data show CDR1 as SQVTM and CDR2 as ANQGSEA.